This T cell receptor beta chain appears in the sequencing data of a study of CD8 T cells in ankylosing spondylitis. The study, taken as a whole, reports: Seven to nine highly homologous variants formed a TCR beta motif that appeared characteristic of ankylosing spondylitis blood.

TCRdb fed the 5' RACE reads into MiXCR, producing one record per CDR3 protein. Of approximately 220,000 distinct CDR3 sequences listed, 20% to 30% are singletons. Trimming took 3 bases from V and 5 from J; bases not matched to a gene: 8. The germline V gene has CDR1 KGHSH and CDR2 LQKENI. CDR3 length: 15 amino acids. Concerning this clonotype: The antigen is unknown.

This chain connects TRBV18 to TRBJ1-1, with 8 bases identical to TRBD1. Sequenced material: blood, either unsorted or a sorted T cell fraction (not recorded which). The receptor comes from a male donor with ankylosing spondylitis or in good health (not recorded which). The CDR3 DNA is TGTGCCAGCTCACCGGGAGGACAGGGCTTTACTGAAGCTTTCTTT. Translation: CASSPGGQGFTEAFF.